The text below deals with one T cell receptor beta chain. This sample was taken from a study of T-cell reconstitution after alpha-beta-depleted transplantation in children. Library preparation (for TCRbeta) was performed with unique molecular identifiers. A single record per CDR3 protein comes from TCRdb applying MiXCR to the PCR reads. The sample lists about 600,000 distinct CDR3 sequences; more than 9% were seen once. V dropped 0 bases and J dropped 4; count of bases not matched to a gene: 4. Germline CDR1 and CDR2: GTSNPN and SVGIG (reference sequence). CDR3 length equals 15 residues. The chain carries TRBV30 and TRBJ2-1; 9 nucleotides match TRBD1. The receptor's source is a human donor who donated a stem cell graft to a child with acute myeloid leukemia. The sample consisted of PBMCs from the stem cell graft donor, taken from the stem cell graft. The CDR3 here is CAWSVMGQGYNEQFF. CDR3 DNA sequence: TGTGCCTGGAGTGTAATGGGACAGGGATACAATGAGCAGTTCTTC. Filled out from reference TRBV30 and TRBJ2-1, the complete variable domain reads SQTIHQWPATLVQPVGSPLSLECTVEGTSNPNLYWYRQAAGRGLQLLFYSVGIGQISSEVPQNLSASRPQDRQFILSSKKLLLSDSGFYLCAWSVMGQGYNEQFFGPGTRLTVL.